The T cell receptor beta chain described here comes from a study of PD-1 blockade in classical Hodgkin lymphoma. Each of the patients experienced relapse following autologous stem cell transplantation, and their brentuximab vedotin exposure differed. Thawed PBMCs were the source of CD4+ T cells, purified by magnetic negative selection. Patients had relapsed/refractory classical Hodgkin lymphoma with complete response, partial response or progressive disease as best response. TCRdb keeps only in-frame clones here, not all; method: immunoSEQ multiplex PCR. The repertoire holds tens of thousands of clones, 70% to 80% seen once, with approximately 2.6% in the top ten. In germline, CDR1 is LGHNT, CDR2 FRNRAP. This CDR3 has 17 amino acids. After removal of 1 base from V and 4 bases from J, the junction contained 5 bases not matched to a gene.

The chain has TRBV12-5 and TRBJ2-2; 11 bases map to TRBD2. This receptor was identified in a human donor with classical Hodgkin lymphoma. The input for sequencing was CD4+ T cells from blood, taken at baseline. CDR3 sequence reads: CASGLANLAGGTGELFF. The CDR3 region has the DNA TGTGCTAGTGGTTTGGCAAATCTAGCGGGGGGCACCGGGGAGCTGTTTTTT.